This is a list of T cell receptor beta chains from one sample in a study of graft-versus-host responses after intestinal transplantation. Measured with immunoSEQ multiplex PCR; TCRdb has only the in-frame clones, and not every one. The sample lists 30,000 to 45,000 clones; 75% to 90% were seen once. This specimen consisted of PBMCs, obtained 1070 days after transplant. These TCRs come from a human patient who received an intestinal transplant, so some T cells may come from the graft donor. CDR3s include the opening cysteine and the closing phenylalanine or tryptophan. Fields, in order: J gene, D gene, clone size, V gene, CDR3 protein, CDR3 DNA. D genes are given only for firm matches. Clone size is stated in some rows and not others, as once, few, many or a class when expanded.

TRBJ2-7	NA	NA	TRBV9	CASSVEGGSYEQYF	TGTGCCAGCAGCGTAGAGGGGGGGTCCTACGAGCAGTACTTC
TRBJ2-3	NA	NA	TRBV30	CARSLGGTDTQYF	TGTGCCCGATCGCTCGGAGGAACAGATACGCAGTATTTT
TRBJ1-6	NA	NA	TRBV28	CASSFYGSRSNSPLHF	TGTGCCAGCAGTTTTTACGGGTCCCGGTCTAATTCACCCCTCCACTTT
TRBJ2-2	NA	NA	TRBV18	CASSLDWMNTGELFF	TGTGCCAGCTCACTGGACTGGATGAACACCGGGGAGCTGTTTTTT
TRBJ2-5	NA	once	TRBV29-1	CSVASGGWETQYF	TGCAGCGTTGCTTCGGGGGGCTGGGAGACCCAGTACTTC
TRBJ1-2	TRBD1	NA	TRBV6-5	CASSSTPGTGDYGYTF	TGTGCCAGCAGTTCTACGCCCGGGACAGGGGACTATGGCTACACCTTC
TRBJ2-1	NA	NA	TRBV20-1	CSAGASGLVFF	TGCAGTGCCGGAGCTTCTGGCCTGGTTTTCTTC
TRBJ1-2	NA	NA	TRBV6-1	CASSPRGLNYGYTF	TGTGCCAGCAGTCCCAGGGGTCTGAACTATGGCTACACCTTC
TRBJ2-7	TRBD1	NA	TRBV7-8	CASSWRLTGGWSSYEQYF	TGTGCCAGCAGCTGGCGACTCACAGGGGGCTGGAGCTCCTACGAGCAGTACTTC
TRBJ2-2	TRBD1	NA	TRBV5-4	CASSLTETGTAHTGELFF	TGTGCCAGCAGCTTGACCGAGACCGGGACAGCCCACACCGGGGAGCTGTTTTTT
TRBJ1-6	TRBD1	once	TRBV4-2	CASSQLWTGGKSPLHF	TGTGCCAGCAGCCAATTATGGACAGGGGGCAAATCACCCCTCCACTTT
TRBJ2-3	NA	NA	TRBV11-2	CASSFNPAGPADTQYF	TGTGCCAGCAGCTTCAACCCGGCTGGTCCTGCAGATACGCAGTATTTT
TRBJ2-3	NA	NA	TRBV6-6	CASSFVTDTQYF	TGTGCCAGCAGCTTTGTGACAGATACGCAGTATTTT
TRBJ2-2	NA	NA	TRBV5-1	CASSLASFSNTGELFF	TGCGCCAGCAGCTTGGCTTCGTTCAGCAACACCGGGGAGCTGTTTTTT
TRBJ1-1	NA	NA	TRBV4-1	CASSQGVFDTEAFF	TGCGCCAGCAGCCAAGGGGTGTTTGACACTGAAGCTTTCTTT
TRBJ1-4	TRBD1	NA	TRBV27	CASRDAAGTGNEKLFF	TGTGCCAGCAGAGATGCAGCCGGGACAGGGAATGAAAAACTGTTTTTT
TRBJ2-7	TRBD2	NA	TRBV19	CASSYGRDYEQYF	TGTGCCAGTAGTTACGGGAGGGACTACGAGCAGTACTTC
TRBJ2-7	TRBD2	NA	TRBV27	CASSPRTSGVNEQYF	TGTGCCAGCAGTCCCCGGACTAGCGGGGTAAACGAGCAGTACTTC
TRBJ2-7	NA	NA	TRBV5-4	CASSFNPKTGEQYF	TGTGCCAGCAGCTTCAACCCCAAGACCGGGGAGCAGTACTTC
TRBJ1-3	NA	NA	TRBV15	CATSSGFSSGNTIYF	TGTGCCACCAGCAGTGGCTTTAGCTCTGGAAACACCATATATTTT
TRBJ1-1	NA	NA	TRBV7-2	CASSFIRANTEAFF	TGTGCCAGCAGCTTTATTAGGGCGAACACTGAAGCTTTCTTT
TRBJ1-6	NA	NA	TRBV25-1	CASSEYTANSPLHF	TGTGCCAGCAGTGAATATACGGCCAATTCACCCCTCCACTTT
TRBJ1-4	NA	once	TRBV4-2	CASSQDLGQANEKLFF	TGTGCCAGCAGCCAAGATCTGGGGCAGGCTAATGAAAAACTGTTTTTT
TRBJ2-5	NA	NA	TRBV7-9	CASSLWGRETQYF	TGTGCCAGCAGCTTATGGGGCCGGGAGACCCAGTACTTC
TRBJ2-3	TRBD2	once	TRBV5-1	CASSFPLAGGPDTQYF	TGCGCCAGCAGCTTCCCTTTAGCGGGCGGCCCAGATACGCAGTATTTT
TRBJ1-2	NA	few	TRBV6-1	CASSEDINYGYTF	TGTGCCAGCAGTGAAGACATAAACTATGGCTACACCTTC
TRBJ2-2	NA	NA	TRBV5-1	CASSLEAAGELFF	TGCGCCAGCAGCTTGGAGGCAGCCGGGGAGCTGTTTTTT
TRBJ1-1	NA	NA	TRBV15	CATSKVNTEAFF	TGTGCCACCAGCAAGGTGAACACTGAAGCTTTCTTT
TRBJ2-2	NA	NA	TRBV10-3	CASTGTSTGELFF	TGTGCCTCCACCGGGACCTCGACCGGGGAGCTGTTTTTT
TRBJ2-1	TRBD1	NA	TRBV19	CASSTDRGPYNEQFF	TGTGCCAGTAGTACCGACAGGGGCCCCTACAATGAGCAGTTCTTC
TRBJ1-5	NA	NA	TRBV7-2	CASSFPGLNQPQHF	TGTGCCAGCAGCTTTCCCGGCCTTAATCAGCCCCAGCATTTT
TRBJ1-1	NA	NA	TRBV27	CASSSQVPNTEAFF	TGTGCCAGCAGTTCCCAGGTCCCGAACACTGAAGCTTTCTTT
TRBJ2-1	TRBD2	NA	TRBV5-4	CASSVFRGGLKSHDYNEQFF	TGTGCCAGCAGCGTTTTCCGGGGGGGGCTAAAAAGCCATGACTACAATGAGCAGTTCTTC
TRBJ1-1	NA	NA	TRBV4-1	CASSTGWTEAFF	TGCGCCAGCAGCACTGGGTGGACTGAAGCTTTCTTT
TRBJ2-6	NA	few	TRBV11-1	CASTPGGSNSGANVLTF	TGTGCCAGCACCCCCGGAGGCAGCAACTCTGGGGCCAACGTCCTGACTTTC
TRBJ1-4	NA	NA	TRBV15	CATSRDGQALSTNEKLFF	TGTGCCACCAGCAGAGATGGACAAGCTTTATCAACTAATGAAAAACTGTTTTTT
TRBJ2-1	TRBD2	NA	TRBV15	CATSARTSGGNEQFF	TGTGCCACCAGCGCGCGGACTAGCGGGGGGAATGAGCAGTTCTTC
TRBJ1-5	TRBD1	few	TRBV27	CASSSTGENQPQHF	TGTGCCAGCAGTTCGACAGGGGAGAATCAGCCCCAGCATTTT
TRBJ2-3	TRBD2	NA	TRBV4-1	CASSQVVFGASGRPLHRDTQYF	TGCGCCAGCAGCCAAGTTGTATTTGGGGCTAGCGGGAGACCTCTTCATCGGGATACGCAGTATTTT
TRBJ2-1	NA	NA	TRBV15	CATSRLDTPGGAANEQFF	TGTGCCACCAGCAGATTGGACACCCCCGGGGGCGCTGCCAATGAGCAGTTCTTC
TRBJ2-2	NA	NA	TRBV28	CASSYQGGSGELFF	TGTGCCAGCAGTTATCAAGGGGGGAGCGGGGAGCTGTTTTTT
TRBJ1-1	NA	medium-sized	TRBV25-1	CASSDTGTTEAFF	TGTGCCAGCAGTGATACAGGGACGACTGAAGCTTTCTTT
TRBJ2-7	NA	few	TRBV2	CASRRLASDSYEQYF	TGTGCCAGCAGGCGCTTGGCCAGTGACTCCTACGAGCAGTACTTC
TRBJ2-5	TRBD1	NA	TRBV5-1	CASSLGSGSQGAGETQYF	TGCGCCAGCAGCCTTGGCAGCGGATCACAGGGGGCCGGGGAGACCCAGTACTTC
TRBJ2-3	NA	NA	TRBV2	CASSHTDTQYF	TGTGCCAGCAGCCACACAGATACGCAGTATTTT
TRBJ2-3	TRBD1	NA	TRBV9	CASSQDRGLSQTQYF	TGTGCCAGCAGCCAAGACAGGGGGTTATCACAGACGCAGTATTTT
TRBJ1-6	NA	few	TRBV21-1	CASSFSGQYNSPLHF	TGTGCCAGCAGCTTCTCGGGGCAGTATAATTCACCCCTCCACTTT
TRBJ2-7	TRBD1	NA	TRBV4-2	CASSQEDRAPYEQYF	TGTGCCAGCAGCCAAGAGGACAGGGCCCCCTACGAGCAGTACTTC
TRBJ2-6	NA	NA	TRBV27	CASGVSGANVLTF	TGTGCCAGTGGGGTATCCGGGGCCAACGTCCTGACTTTC
TRBJ1-1	NA	NA	TRBV10-1	CASSAGMGGTEAFF	TGCGCCAGCAGTGCAGGGATGGGGGGCACTGAAGCTTTCTTT
TRBJ2-7	NA	NA	TRBV19	CASSIQGSGANRPSYEQYF	TGTGCCAGTAGTATCCAGGGCAGTGGGGCAAATAGACCCTCCTACGAGCAGTACTTC
TRBJ2-7	TRBD2	NA	TRBV7-6	CASSLSGGYYEQYF	TGTGCCAGCAGCTTAAGCGGGGGATACTACGAGCAGTACTTC
TRBJ1-1	TRBD1	NA	TRBV6-5	CASRRQGGNTEAFF	TGTGCCAGCAGGCGACAGGGCGGGAACACTGAAGCTTTCTTT
TRBJ2-5	NA	NA	TRBV7-9	CASSLSGGSQETQYF	TGTGCCAGCAGCTTATCTGGCGGAAGCCAAGAGACCCAGTACTTC